The 10 T cell receptor beta chains below come from one sample, sequenced in a study of blood T cell repertoires in COVID-19. Only in-frame clones appear in the TCRdb table, and some are missing; sequencing was by immunoSEQ multiplex PCR. The table records 150,000 or so clones, 65% to 90% of them present only once. Sequences were obtained from peripheral blood. Receptors were obtained from a woman in her forties or fifties in a cohort sampled during active or convalescent COVID-19.

A single count supports this clone. The chain combines TRBV4-2 with TRBJ2-6; D gene ambiguous. Germline V gene sequence: CDR1 LGHNA, CDR2 YNFKEQ. V was clipped by 5 bases and J by 3 bases, with 11 bases between them. The CDR3 spans 15 residues. The CDR3 reads CASSSTIRGANVLTF. CDR3 in DNA: TGTGCCAGCAGCTCAACAATCCGTGGGGCCAACGTCCTGACTTTC.

The V call is TRBV7-9, the J call TRBJ2-4, with D possibly TRBD1 on 6 matching bases. This CDR3 is 14 amino acids long. Trimming pared 0 bases from V and 6 bases from J, leaving 9 bases between. Germline CDR1 reads SEHNR; CDR2 reads FQNEAQ (reference sequence). DNA for the CDR3: TGTGCCAGCAGCTTAGCACAGGGACGAAACATTCAGTACTTC. Its translation is CASSLAQGRNIQYF.

This clone was found a few times. This sequence joins TRBV7-2 and TRBJ1-2, with D uncertain. This CDR3 has 12 residues. Per the germline V gene, CDR1 is SGHTA and CDR2 is FQGNSA. V lost 5 bases to trimming and J lost 8 bases, with 12 bases between them. The CDR3 protein is CASSPTPLGYTF. CDR3 nucleotides: TGTGCCAGCAGCCCGACTCCCCTGGGCTACACCTTC. The full variable domain, with the rest looked up from reference TRBV7-2 and TRBJ1-2, is GAGVSQSPSNKVTEKGKDVELRCDPISGHTALYWYRQSLGQGLEFLIYFQGNSAPDKSGLPSDRFSAERTGGSVSTLTIQRTQQEDSAVYLCASSPTPLGYTFGSGTRLTVV.

V is TRBV18 and J is TRBJ2-5; D unresolved. Germline CDR1 and CDR2: KGHSH and LQKENI. The germline V and J ends were trimmed by 1 base and 5 bases, with 17 bases remaining between them. The CDR3 spans 16 residues. The CDR3 sequence: CASSPQRLLTEETQYF. CDR3 DNA sequence: TGTGCCAGCTCACCACAAAGGCTGCTAACGGAGGAGACCCAGTACTTC.

The chain combines TRBV5-8 with TRBJ2-5; D gene ambiguous. This CDR3 region has 13 residues. V was pared by 4 bases and J by 5 bases, with 12 bases between. The germline V gene encodes CDR1 SGHTS and CDR2 YDEGEE. The CDR3 reads CASSPQYRETQYF. CDR3 nucleotide sequence: TGTGCCAGCAGCCCACAGTATCGGGAGACCCAGTACTTC.

The chain is built from TRBV7-8 and TRBJ1-5; D ambiguous. The CDR3 is 12 amino acids. V was trimmed by 1 base and J by 6 bases, leaving 4 bases between them. Germline V lookup: CDR1 SGHVS, CDR2 FQNEAQ. The CDR3 nucleotides read TGTGCCAGCAGCTTAGACAGTCAGCCCCAGCATTTT. This gives the protein CASSLDSQPQHF.

The chain employs TRBV27 and TRBJ1-5; D not resolved. V was trimmed by 3 bases and J by 0 bases, leaving 9 bases between them. The CDR3 contains 15 residues. Germline V lookup: CDR1 MNHEY, CDR2 SMNVEV (reference sequence). The CDR3 sequence is CASSFLPYSNQPQHF. The CDR3 region has the DNA TGTGCCAGCAGTTTTCTCCCTTATAGCAATCAGCCCCAGCATTTT.

V usage is TRBV7-2 and J usage is TRBJ1-1; 8 bases align to TRBD1. The V segment lost 4 bases and the J segment 4 bases; nucleotides outside the gene matches: 5. From germline, CDR1 is SGHTA and CDR2 FQGNSA. The CDR3 has 14 amino acids. The CDR3 sequence is CASSSHTGGTEAFF. The CDR3 nucleotides are TGTGCCAGCAGCTCTCACACAGGGGGCACTGAAGCTTTCTTT. Based on the CDR3 plus reference TRBV7-2 and TRBJ1-1, the full variable domain is GAGVSQSPSNKVTEKGKDVELRCDPISGHTALYWYRQSLGQGLEFLIYFQGNSAPDKSGLPSDRFSAERTGGSVSTLTIQRTQQEDSAVYLCASSSHTGGTEAFFGQGTRLTVV.

This clone showed up just a few times. The chain combines TRBV6-5 with TRBJ2-1; 11 bases agree with TRBD2. Germline CDR1 is MNHEY and CDR2 is SVGAGI. Germline trimming cut 4 bases from V and 6 bases from J; bases unmatched to any gene: 8. The CDR3 runs 16 residues. The CDR3 spells CASSSISGGGRNEQFF. The CDR3, as DNA: TGTGCCAGCAGTTCGATTAGCGGGGGGGGCCGCAATGAGCAGTTCTTC.

V usage is TRBV3-1 (or the pseudogene TRBV3-2) and J usage is TRBJ1-4, with unresolved D. The CDR3 totals 12 residues. Trimming took off 4 bases at V and 4 bases at J, with 4 bases between the two ends. The V gene's germline CDR1 is LGHDT and CDR2 YNNKEL (reference sequence). The CDR3 here is CASSRLNEKLFF. The CDR3 nucleotides are TGTGCCAGCAGCCGTCTTAATGAAAAACTGTTTTTT.